This TCR beta chain came from a study of control samples from healthy donors and cancer patients. The protocol was immunoSEQ multiplex PCR, while the TCRdb copy is restricted to in-frame clones and leaves out a portion. The repertoire consists of about 55,000 clones, with around 97% occurring once and the leading ten covering under 2%. The CDR3 length is 18 residues. The V end lost 3 bases, the J end lost 0 bases, and 19 bases lay between the germline ends. Germline V lookup: CDR1 SGHVS, CDR2 FNYEAQ. Specimen: blood. The clonotype comes from a woman aged 25 to 39 in good health. This chain links TRBV7-6 with TRBJ2-3; D may be TRBD1 or TRBD2 (7 bases each). The CDR3 loop is CASSLGRGGEGSTDTQYF. CDR3 DNA sequence: TGTGCCAGCAGCTTGGGCAGGGGGGGCGAGGGTAGCACAGATACGCAGTATTTT. The full variable domain, in which reference TRBV7-6 and TRBJ2-3 provide the parts outside the CDR3, is GAGVSQSPRYKVTKRGQDVALRCDPISGHVSLYWYRQALGQGPEFLTYFNYEAQQDKSGLPNDRFSAERPEGSISTLTIQRTEQRDSAMYRCASSLGRGGEGSTDTQYFGPGTRLTVL.